These 17 T cell receptor beta chains share one sample of origin, sequenced in a study of T cell repertoires in cytomegalovirus infection. No antigens are known for them. Each CDR3 protein is one row after TCRdb ran MiXCR on the reads. This sample yields about 700,000 distinct CDR3 sequences, of which around 31% are seen a single time; over 15% belongs to the top ten. This sample comprised cultured PBMCs, obtained from culture after CMV antigen stimulation. The receptors come from a human donor in good health (CMV status not recorded). Some clones in this sample may be carry-over from other donors' samples.

The chain uses TRBV5-8 and TRBJ1-5, with D tentatively TRBD1 (6 bases). Germline V gene lookup returns CDR1 SGHTS and CDR2 YDEGEE. With 4 bases removed from V and 1 base from J, the gap between germline ends came to 15 bases. The CDR3 is 16 amino acids. CDR3 sequence reads: CASSPDSLVSNQPQHF. The CDR3, as DNA: TGTGCCAGCAGCCCGGACAGCCTAGTCAGCAATCAGCCCCAGCATTTT.

J is TRBJ2-7 and V is TRBV7-9, with D uncertain. CDR3 length: 12 residues. CDR1 and CDR2 from the germline V gene are SEHNR and FQNEAQ (reference sequence). V was clipped by 8 bases and J by 6 bases, with 14 bases between them. Here the CDR3 DNA reads TGTGCCAGCTTGGCAGTCCCCGGCGAGCAGTACTTC. Its protein product is CASLAVPGEQYF.

This clonotype was observed many times. V gene TRBV11-2 combines with J gene TRBJ1-4; the D is unclear. Germline CDR1 reads SGHAT; CDR2 reads FQNNGV. Trimming cost V 5 bases and J 5 bases, with 24 bases left between them. The CDR3 totals 18 residues. Here the CDR3 reads CASSPQGLRILRNEKLFF. In DNA form, the CDR3 reads TGTGCCAGCAGCCCTCAAGGGTTGCGGATACTTCGAAATGAAAAACTGTTTTTT.

This clonotype was seen a few times. The chain combines TRBV5-6 with TRBJ2-5, with D tentatively TRBD1 (6 bases). This CDR3 has 15 amino acids. Germline loops: CDR1 SGHDT, CDR2 YYEEEE. V lost 1 base, J lost 0 bases, and 10 bases lay in between. The CDR3 is CASSLLRDNQETQYF. For the CDR3, the DNA is TGTGCCAGCAGCTTGCTTAGGGACAACCAAGAGACCCAGTACTTC.

This clonotype was picked up a small number of times. The chain couples TRBV6-6 to TRBJ2-2; 7 nucleotides align to TRBD1. Germline CDR1 and CDR2: MNHNY and SVGAGI (reference sequence). This CDR3 is 16 amino acids long. V shed 0 bases, J shed 3 bases, and the junction held 4 bases outside the gene matches. The CDR3 nucleotides are TGTGCCAGCAGTTACTCAACAGGGGCGGACACCGGGGAGCTGTTTTTT. It is translated as CASSYSTGADTGELFF.

The rearrangement links TRBV7-9 to TRBJ1-6, with a possible D match to TRBD1 (5 bases). From germline, CDR1 is SEHNR and CDR2 FQNEAQ (reference sequence). The CDR3 runs 13 residues. Trimming cost V 4 bases and J 8 bases, with 9 bases left between them. CDR3 sequence (DNA): TGTGCCAGCAGCTGGGACGGGGATTCACCCCTCCACTTT. Translated: CASSWDGDSPLHF.

This clonotype came up a few times. The chain couples TRBV5-4 to TRBJ2-7; 7 nucleotides agree with TRBD1. V gave up 3 bases and J gave up 3 bases; unmatched junction bases: 6. CDR1 and CDR2 (germline): SGHNT, YYREEE (reference sequence). This CDR3 spans 14 amino acids. The CDR3 reads CASSSATGVYEQYF. CDR3 DNA: TGTGCCAGCAGCTCGGCCACAGGGGTCTACGAGCAGTACTTC.

The V and J genes are TRBV2 and TRBJ2-1; D might be TRBD2 (5 bases). The CDR3 is 15 amino acids. The germline V gene encodes CDR1 SNHLY and CDR2 FYNNEI. V lost 4 bases and J 0 bases, leaving 10 bases between the germline ends. DNA for the CDR3: TGTGCCAGCAGTGCTAGCCATAGCTCCTACAATGAGCAGTTCTTC. Its protein product is CASSASHSSYNEQFF.

This chain joins TRBV7-2 and TRBJ2-2, with D possibly being TRBD1 (5 bases). V was pared by 2 bases and J by 6 bases, with 19 bases between. Per the germline V gene, CDR1 is SGHTA and CDR2 is FQGNSA. The CDR3 contains 17 residues. As DNA, the CDR3 is TGTGCCAGCAGCTTAAACCCAGGGTCGAGTTGGGCCGGGGAGCTGTTTTTT. Encoded protein: CASSLNPGSSWAGELFF. The full variable domain, with the rest looked up from reference TRBV7-2 and TRBJ2-2, is GAGVSQSPSNKVTEKGKDVELRCDPISGHTALYWYRQSLGQGLEFLIYFQGNSAPDKSGLPSDRFSAERTGGSVSTLTIQRTQQEDSAVYLCASSLNPGSSWAGELFFGEGSRLTVL.

In this sample, this clonotype turned up a few times. The genes are TRBV11-2 and TRBJ2-3, with 9 bases identical to TRBD2. The CDR3 has 15 residues. Looked up from germline, CDR1 is SGHAT and CDR2 is FQNNGV. The J segment lost 7 bases and the V segment lost 1 base, leaving 6 bases of the junction unmatched. DNA of the CDR3: TGTGCCAGCAGCTTAGGTGCTAGCGGGGCCTATACGCAGTATTTT. Its translation is CASSLGASGAYTQYF.

This clonotype was recorded a few times. V gene TRBV7-8 combines with J gene TRBJ2-3; D unresolved. CDR3 size: 13 residues. The V end lost 2 bases, the J end lost 4 bases, and 7 bases lay between the germline ends. Germline V CDR1 and CDR2: SGHVS, FQNEAQ. CDR3 sequence (DNA): TGTGCCAGCAGCTTACAGCTAGCAGATACGCAGTATTTT. Its protein is CASSLQLADTQYF. Using reference TRBV7-8 and TRBJ2-3 for the parts outside the CDR3, the full variable domain is GAGVSQSPRYKVAKRGQDVALRCDPISGHVSLFWYQQALGQGPEFLTYFQNEAQLDKSGLPSDRFFAERPEGSVSTLKIQRTQQEDSAVYLCASSLQLADTQYFGPGTRLTVL.

J is TRBJ2-1 and V is TRBV27, with D possibly TRBD2 on 6 matching bases. The germline V and J ends were trimmed by 4 bases and 9 bases, with 13 bases remaining between them. From germline, CDR1 is MNHEY and CDR2 SMNVEV (reference sequence). CDR3 length equals 13 residues. In DNA, the CDR3 is TGTGCCAGCAGTTCGGGGGTGCTGGTTGAGCAGTTCTTC. This translates into CASSSGVLVEQFF.

The chain uses TRBV6-1 and TRBJ2-2, with D hard to call. This CDR3 comprises 15 residues. CDR1 is MNHNS and CDR2 is SASEGT in the germline V gene. V was clipped by 5 bases and J by 2 bases, with 12 bases between them. DNA of the CDR3: TGTGCCAGCAGTCCTGCCGCCATAAACACCGGGGAGCTGTTTTTT. Translation gives CASSPAAINTGELFF.

This clonotype has just a few counts. The gene calls are TRBV4-3 and TRBJ2-1; 8 bases are a match to TRBD2. The germline CDR1 and CDR2 sequences are LGHNA and YSLEER. CDR3 length: 16 amino acids. V shed 1 base, J shed 3 bases, and the junction held 5 bases outside the gene matches. The CDR3 loop is CASSQGLAGIYNEQFF. CDR3 in DNA: TGCGCCAGCAGCCAAGGGCTAGCGGGCATCTACAATGAGCAGTTCTTC.

V usage is TRBV20-1 and J usage is TRBJ2-1, with D possibly being TRBD2 (6 bases). The V end was cut by 4 bases, the J end by 7 bases, with 8 bases between. Germline V CDR1 and CDR2: DFQATT, SNEGSKA (reference sequence). The CDR3 has 11 residues. The CDR3 sequence is CSAIRGNEQFF. The CDR3 DNA reads as TGCAGTGCTATCCGGGGGAATGAGCAGTTCTTC.

The chain combines TRBV4-3 with TRBJ1-6; the match to TRBD1 covers 10 bases. The V and J ends lost 1 base and 10 bases, in that order; junction bases with no gene match: 4. Germline CDR1 reads LGHNA; CDR2 reads YSLEER. The CDR3 is 15 residues long. CDR3: CASSQVTGGRSPLHF. CDR3 nucleotides: TGCGCCAGCAGCCAAGTGACAGGGGGCCGCTCACCCCTCCACTTT.

The rearrangement uses TRBV18 and TRBJ2-1; tentatively, D is TRBD1 or TRBD2 (6 bases each). Germline values: CDR1 KGHSH, CDR2 LQKENI. This CDR3 is 16 amino acids long. Trimming shortened V by 1 base and J by 6 bases, and 16 bases separated the two germline ends. The CDR3 DNA sequence: TGTGCCAGCTCACCACTGTCGGGGGCAGGCCGCAATGAGCAGTTCTTC. It translates to CASSPLSGAGRNEQFF.